Below, 29 T cell receptor beta chains from the same sample are listed, as sequenced in a study of shared clonotypes between healthy human individuals. Data came from immunoSEQ multiplex PCR; TCRdb stores just in-frame clones and leaves some out. The table has roughly 500,000 clones, roughly 80% seen once. The specimen was PBMCs. The source of these receptors is a woman in her thirties or forties in good health. Some clones in this sample may be carry-over from other donors' samples.

This chain joins TRBV30 and TRBJ1-3, with no clear D. V dropped 2 bases and J dropped 4 bases, with 9 bases sitting between them. Germline values: CDR1 GTSNPN, CDR2 SVGIG (reference sequence). The length of the CDR3 is 13 residues. CDR3 sequence (DNA): TGTGCCTGGAGTTCCGTACGCGGAAACACCATATATTTT. Its translation is CAWSSVRGNTIYF.

This clone was recorded once. The rearrangement joins TRBV29-1 to TRBJ1-2; 8 bases agree with TRBD1. The CDR3 loop spans 13 amino acids. Germline lookup yields CDR1 SQVTM and CDR2 ANQGSEA. V lost 7 bases, J lost 3 bases, and 7 bases stayed unmatched. The CDR3 here is CSAATGEDYGYTF. The CDR3 DNA is TGCAGCGCTGCGACAGGGGAGGACTATGGCTACACCTTC.

As DNA, the CDR3 is TGTGCCAGCAGTGGTCGACTAGCGGGATATGCCGGGGAGCTGTTTTTT. Translation: CASSGRLAGYAGELFF. This chain connects TRBV5-4 to TRBJ2-2, with 11 positions matching TRBD2. Germline-derived CDR1 and CDR2 are SGHNT and YYREEE (reference sequence). This CDR3 contains 16 residues. J was trimmed by 6 bases and V by 5 bases; bases with no gene match: 9.

The chain couples TRBV20-1 to TRBJ2-3, with a possible D match to TRBD2 (5 bases). The CDR3 runs 11 residues. Per the germline V gene, CDR1 is DFQATT and CDR2 is SNEGSKA (reference sequence). V was trimmed by 6 bases and J by 6 bases, leaving 10 bases between them. The CDR3 DNA sequence: TGCAGTGCGGAAAGGGAGGATACGCAGTATTTT. It translates to CSAEREDTQYF.

The chain combines TRBV19 with TRBJ2-5; D possibly corresponds to TRBD2 (6 bases). Trimming took off 2 bases at V and 4 bases at J, with 11 bases between the two ends. Germline-derived CDR1 and CDR2 are LNHDA and SQIVND (reference sequence). The CDR3 has 14 residues. The CDR3 sequence: CASSIQGGVETQYF. The CDR3 coding sequence is TGTGCCAGTAGTATACAGGGAGGTGTAGAGACCCAGTACTTC. The full variable domain, in which reference TRBV19 and TRBJ2-5 provide the parts outside the CDR3, is DGGITQSPKYLFRKEGQNVTLSCEQNLNHDAMYWYRQDPGQGLRLIYYSQIVNDFQKGDIAEGYSVSREKKESFPLTVTSAQKNPTAFYLCASSIQGGVETQYFGPGTRLLVL.

The chain uses TRBV5-4 and TRBJ2-7; 8 positions match TRBD2. V lost 1 base and J lost 1; bases outside the gene matches: 4. Germline CDR1 SGHNT, CDR2 YYREEE (reference sequence). The CDR3 length is 15 residues. CDR3 loop: CASSLSSGISYEQYF. CDR3 in DNA: TGTGCCAGCAGCTTGAGTAGCGGGATTTCCTACGAGCAGTACTTC.

Concerning this clone itself: Other DNA sequences in this specimen translate into the identical CDR3. The chain carries TRBV5-1 and TRBJ2-7; D is unresolved. Germline V gives CDR1 SGHRS, CDR2 YFSETQ. The length of the CDR3 is 12 residues. V was cut by 0 bases and J by 4 bases, with 5 bases left in between. The CDR3 reads CASSLVGYEQYF. CDR3 nucleotide sequence: TGCGCCAGCAGCTTGGTCGGTTACGAGCAGTACTTC.

This chain links TRBV27 with TRBJ2-6, with TRBD1 identical over 7 bases. Trimming cost V 3 bases and J 0 bases; bases outside gene matches: 5. Germline CDR1 reads MNHEY; CDR2 reads SMNVEV (reference sequence). The CDR3 has 17 residues. The CDR3 loop reads CASSFEGARSGANVLTF. Written as DNA, the CDR3 is TGTGCCAGCAGTTTCGAGGGGGCGCGCTCTGGGGCCAACGTCCTGACTTTC.

This clone was seen just once. V and J are TRBV2 and TRBJ2-5; 13 nucleotides agree with TRBD2. Per germline, CDR1 SNHLY and CDR2 FYNNEI. This CDR3 region has 15 residues. After removal of 6 bases from V and 2 bases from J, the junction contained 3 bases not matched to a gene. The CDR3 here is CASRRLAGGQETQYF. The CDR3 coding sequence is TGTGCCAGCAGGCGACTAGCGGGAGGACAAGAGACCCAGTACTTC.

Of note for this clone: A read error likely explains this, since a far larger clone differs by one base. This chain joins TRBV7-3 and TRBJ1-5; D is ambiguous. CDR1 and CDR2 from the germline V gene are SGHTA and FQGTGA. The CDR3 has 16 amino acids. CDR3 bases: TGTGCCAGCAGCTTGGGCCTCCAAGCTAGCAATAAGCCCCAGCATTTT. Protein: CASSLGLQASNKPQHF.

This clone was detected a few times. A far larger clone differs by one base, so this is likely a read error. The V and J genes are TRBV5-4 and TRBJ1-1, with 9 bases matching TRBD1. The CDR3 is 15 amino acids. Germline loops: CDR1 SGHNT, CDR2 YYREEE (reference sequence). CDR3 loop: CASSLTGGLGTEASF. The CDR3 bases are TGTGCCAGCAGCTTGACAGGGGGCTTGGGCACTGAAGCTTCCTTT.

The chain couples TRBV7-9 to TRBJ2-7; D gene ambiguous. Trimming pared 2 bases from V and 4 bases from J, leaving 6 bases between. Germline V gene lookup returns CDR1 SEHNR and CDR2 FQNEAQ (reference sequence). This CDR3 contains 12 residues. CDR3 sequence reads: CASSLLGYEQYF. The CDR3 bases are TGTGCCAGCAGCTTATTGGGGTACGAGCAGTACTTC.

The chain is built from TRBV7-2 and TRBJ2-7; 9 bases are a match to TRBD2. Germline CDR1 is SGHTA and CDR2 is FQGNSA. V shed 5 bases and J 9 bases; nucleotides not matched to a gene: 8. CDR3 length equals 13 residues. CDR3 DNA: TGTGCCAGCAGCGCCGGCGGGAGGGCCGCGCAGTACTTC. This gives the protein CASSAGGRAAQYF.

This clone was counted a few times. This rearrangement joins TRBV7-2 to TRBJ2-3; 8 positions agree with TRBD1. V trimming: 4 bases; J trimming: 3 bases; junction bases outside the gene matches: 3. This CDR3 is 14 amino acids long. CDR1 SGHTA and CDR2 FQGNSA come from the germline V gene. The DNA of the CDR3 is TGTGCCAGCAGCTGGACAGGGAGAACAGATACGCAGTATTTT. Translated, it gives CASSWTGRTDTQYF.

V gene TRBV21-1 combines with J gene TRBJ2-7; the listed D gene, TRBD2, was not tested against the DNA. TRBV21-1 is marked as a pseudogene. The CDR3 runs 15 residues. CDR3 sequence reads: CASQKRWEEDYEQYF. The CDR3 coding sequence is TGTGCCAGCCAAAAGAGGTGGGAGGAGGACTACGAGCAGTACTTC.

The V and J genes are TRBV4-1 and TRBJ2-2; D ambiguous. The CDR3 sequence is 16 residues long. V was trimmed by 5 bases and J by 2 bases, leaving 15 bases between them. Germline V gene lookup returns CDR1 MGHRA and CDR2 YSYEKL. DNA of the CDR3: TGCGCCAGCAGCGACACCCCCGATATCAACACCGGGGAGCTGTTTTTT. It translates to CASSDTPDINTGELFF.

This chain joins TRBV28 and TRBJ2-3, with no clear D. The CDR3 extends over 12 amino acids. Germline loops: CDR1 MDHEN, CDR2 SYDVKM. DNA for the CDR3: TGTGCAACGTCGGTGGGCACAGATACGCAGTATTTT. Amino acids: CATSVGTDTQYF.

CDR3 bases: TGTGCCAGCAGCGTAACTAGCGGGGGTCACTACGAGCAGTACTTC. As protein: CASSVTSGGHYEQYF. The chain joins TRBV9 to TRBJ2-7; 11 bases match TRBD2. Trimming at V came to 1 base and at J to 3 bases, leaving 3 bases not matched to a gene. This CDR3 is built from 15 residues. The germline gives CDR1 SGDLS, CDR2 YYNGEE.

The chain has TRBV7-2 and TRBJ1-3, with D perhaps matching TRBD1 (5 bases). The V gene lost 5 bases and the J gene lost 2 bases, with 13 bases spanning the gap. CDR3 length equals 15 residues. Germline loops: CDR1 SGHTA, CDR2 FQGNSA. DNA of the CDR3: TGTGCCAGCAGCGCCCTCCGGGGGGCTGGAAACACCATATATTTT. Translating gives CASSALRGAGNTIYF.

With regard to this clone: It differs at one base from a far larger clone, so likely a read error. The sample holds other DNA sequences that translate to the same CDR3. The chain links TRBV11-1 to TRBJ1-1, with unresolved D. Germline CDR1 is SGHAT and CDR2 is FQDESV (reference sequence). The CDR3 covers 13 residues. The CDR3 loop reads CASSKELNTEAFF. The CDR3, as DNA: TGTGCCAGCAGCAAGGAATTGAACACTGAGGCTTTCTTT.

J is TRBJ2-1 and V is TRBV27; tentatively, D is TRBD1 (6 bases). This CDR3 is 15 amino acids long. V was shortened by 2 bases and J by 0 bases, with 8 bases between the two germline ends. Germline lookup yields CDR1 MNHEY and CDR2 SMNVEV (reference sequence). The CDR3 nucleotides are TGTGCCAGCAGTTTAGACAGGAACTCCTACAATGAGCAGTTCTTC. Protein product: CASSLDRNSYNEQFF.

To note about this clone: Given a much more abundant clone one base away, this may be a read error. This chain joins TRBV7-2 and TRBJ1-3; D not certain. CDR3 length equals 16 residues. The germline V gene has CDR1 SGHTA and CDR2 FQGNSA. CDR3 in amino acids: CAGSLSASTSGNTIYF. CDR3 in DNA: TGTGCCGGCAGCTTATCCGCGAGCACGTCTGGAAACACCATATATTTT.

Concerning this clone: A far bigger clonotype differs at one base, so this is likely a read error. This chain's CDR3 is CASSLASDNEHFF. In DNA form, the CDR3 reads TGTGCCAGCAGCTTAGCTAGCGACAATGAGCATTTCTTC. This chain uses TRBV7-3 with TRBJ2-1, with D perhaps TRBD2 (6 bases). Germline V lookup: CDR1 SGHTA, CDR2 FQGTGA. This CDR3 has 13 amino acids.

A word on this clone: It is likely a read error: a sequence one base away is far more abundant. This CDR3 is also generated by other DNA sequences in the sample. The chain has TRBV25-1 and TRBJ2-7; 8 bases align to TRBD1. In germline, CDR1 is MGHDK, CDR2 SYGVNS. The CDR3 loop spans 14 amino acids. J lost 9 bases, V lost 4 bases, and 11 bases had no gene match. Here the CDR3 reads CASSGRWTGSVQYF. The CDR3 DNA reads as TGTGCCAGCAGTGGAAGATGGACAGGGAGTGTGCAGTACTTC.

The CDR3 DNA follows: TGTGCCAGCAGTCCTAGCGCCTACCAAGAGACCCAGTACTTC. Translating gives CASSPSAYQETQYF. The chain combines TRBV2 with TRBJ2-5; maybe TRBD2 (6 bases). Trimming removed 5 bases from V and 0 bases from J, with 10 bases in between. Germline V gene lookup returns CDR1 SNHLY and CDR2 FYNNEI. The CDR3 has 14 residues.

This chain links TRBV27 with TRBJ2-2; a weak D match, TRBD2 (6 bases). This CDR3 comprises 14 residues. Germline V gene data show CDR1 as MNHEY and CDR2 as SMNVEV (reference sequence). The V end lost 3 bases, the J end lost 6 bases, and 11 bases lay between the germline ends. As DNA, the CDR3 is TGTGCCAGCAGTTTTAGCGGCATCGCCGGGGAGCTGTTTTTT. This codes for CASSFSGIAGELFF.

This chain joins TRBV5-1 and TRBJ2-7, with 8 bases that match TRBD2. After removal of 0 bases from V and 3 bases from J, the junction contained 11 bases not matched to a gene. Germline lookup yields CDR1 SGHRS and CDR2 YFSETQ. The CDR3 consists of 17 residues. The CDR3 coding sequence is TGCGCCAGCAGCTTGGTCCCCACCAGACTAGCGAGCTACGAGCAGTACTTC. Protein: CASSLVPTRLASYEQYF.

The V and J genes are TRBV5-4 and TRBJ2-6; D ambiguous. V was pared by 3 bases and J by 2 bases, with 12 bases between. The V gene's germline CDR1 is SGHNT and CDR2 YYREEE (reference sequence). The CDR3 consists of 16 residues. CDR3 residues: CASSYPSSPGANVLTF. The CDR3 DNA is TGTGCCAGCAGCTACCCCAGTAGCCCTGGGGCCAACGTCCTGACTTTC.

This chain links TRBV11-2 with TRBJ1-1; D uncertain. Deletions cut 6 bases from V and 3 bases from J, with 11 bases between. The CDR3 sequence is 13 residues long. Per germline, CDR1 SGHAT and CDR2 FQNNGV. CDR3 coding DNA: TGTGCCAGCAGTTCCAGCGAGTACACTGAAGCTTTCTTT. It is translated as CASSSSEYTEAFF.